This T cell receptor (beta chain) derives from a study of blood T cell repertoires in COVID-19. Overall study context: The United States, Italy and Spain provided the acute and convalescent COVID-19 samples. T cells, B-cell-depleted T cells, or PBMCs supplied cDNA or gDNA.

Assay: immunoSEQ multiplex PCR; the TCRdb copy retains only in-frame clones and omits some. The repertoire holds 70,000 to 95,000 clones, with approximately 89% as singletons. The ends lost 5 bases at V and 6 bases at J; junction bases unmatched: 2. CDR1 KGHSH and CDR2 LQKENI come from the germline V gene. The CDR3 loop spans 13 amino acids. The chain recombines TRBV18 with TRBJ2-2, with 8 bases that match TRBD1. The origin of this receptor is a man aged 50 to 60 with acute or convalescent COVID-19. Sequenced input: peripheral blood. In DNA, the CDR3 is TGTGCCAGCTCAACGGACAGGGCCGGGGAGCTGTTTTTT. Amino acids: CASSTDRAGELFF.